The TCR beta chain described here comes from a study of blood T cells in healthy people across ages. Across the study: Per two T cells, template switching captured roughly one barcoded beta molecule.

This clonotype was counted ten times or more. A J-beta primer mix and a sample-barcoded 5' primer were used in a second PCR of about 7 to 12 cycles. A single record per CDR3 protein comes from TCRdb applying MiXCR to the 5' RACE reads. The sample lists 750,000 to 950,000 distinct CDR3 sequences, 25% to 30% occurring once. From germline, CDR1 is LGHDT and CDR2 YNNKEL (reference sequence). This CDR3 contains 16 residues. Trimming took 0 bases from V and 10 from J; bases not matched to a gene: 8. These data were likewise used in another study, on T cells of mothers and their children.

Material: blood. This chain links TRBV3-1 with TRBJ2-1, with 11 nucleotides matching TRBD2. This TCR was sampled from a woman in her thirties or forties in good health. The DNA of the CDR3 is TGTGCCAGCAGCCAAGATCTACTAGCGGGGGTCTGGGAGCAGTTCTTC. Translating it yields CASSQDLLAGVWEQFF.